Listed here is a single T cell receptor beta chain. V was cut by 0 bases and J by 0 bases, with 6 bases left in between. This CDR3 has 16 amino acids. Germline V lookup: CDR1 SGHVS, CDR2 FQNEAQ. The record originates from a study of blood T cell repertoires in COVID-19. Study-level background: In each case, the material was cDNA or gDNA derived from T cells, B-cell-depleted T cells, or PBMCs.

As originally analysed: Nucleated cell number was recorded as an estimate derived from reference gene primer amplification. Measured with immunoSEQ multiplex PCR; TCRdb has only the in-frame clones, and not every one. V, J and clone size are taken as reported in that table, and D and trimming were inferred from the DNA itself. The profile shows some 140,000 clones, around 79% of them singletons. The chain joins TRBV7-8 to TRBJ2-6; tentative D call: TRBD1 (6 bases). The receptor's source is a man aged 55 to 70 with acute or convalescent COVID-19. Material for sequencing was peripheral blood. In DNA form, the CDR3 reads TGTGCCAGCAGCTTAGCAGGGGGCTCTGGGGCCAACGTCCTGACTTTC. Its translation: CASSLAGGSGANVLTF.